This T cell receptor beta chain was sequenced during a study of blood T cell repertoires in COVID-19. This CDR3 contains 17 residues. In germline, CDR1 is KGHSH, CDR2 LQKENI. With 0 bases removed from V and 0 bases from J, the gap between germline ends came to 12 bases. Profiling relied on immunoSEQ multiplex PCR, and the TCRdb table lists in-frame clones only, not all of them. Of about 97,000 clones in the sample, around 88% were seen once. Sequenced: peripheral blood. The clonotype originates from a man in his fifties or sixties with COVID-19, enrolled during active disease. This chain uses TRBV18 with TRBJ2-1; D possibly corresponds to TRBD2 (5 bases). The CDR3 DNA reads TGTGCCAGCTCACCACCAGGACTCCAGAGCTCCTACAATGAGCAGTTCTTC. This encodes CASSPPGLQSSYNEQFF.